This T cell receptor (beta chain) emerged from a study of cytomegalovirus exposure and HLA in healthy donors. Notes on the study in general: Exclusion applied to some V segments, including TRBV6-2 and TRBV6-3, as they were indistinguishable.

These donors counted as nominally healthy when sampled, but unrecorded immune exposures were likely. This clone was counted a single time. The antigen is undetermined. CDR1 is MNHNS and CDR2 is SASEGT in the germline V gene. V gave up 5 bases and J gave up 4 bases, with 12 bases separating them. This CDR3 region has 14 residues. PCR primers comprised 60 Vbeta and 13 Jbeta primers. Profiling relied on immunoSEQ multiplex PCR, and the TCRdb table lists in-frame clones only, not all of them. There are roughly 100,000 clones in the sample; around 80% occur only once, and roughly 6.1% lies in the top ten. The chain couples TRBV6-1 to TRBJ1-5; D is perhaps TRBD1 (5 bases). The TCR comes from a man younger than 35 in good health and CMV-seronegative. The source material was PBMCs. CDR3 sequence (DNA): TGTGCCAGCAGTTCTGACAGAATTAATCAGCCCCAGCATTTT. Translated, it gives CASSSDRINQPQHF.